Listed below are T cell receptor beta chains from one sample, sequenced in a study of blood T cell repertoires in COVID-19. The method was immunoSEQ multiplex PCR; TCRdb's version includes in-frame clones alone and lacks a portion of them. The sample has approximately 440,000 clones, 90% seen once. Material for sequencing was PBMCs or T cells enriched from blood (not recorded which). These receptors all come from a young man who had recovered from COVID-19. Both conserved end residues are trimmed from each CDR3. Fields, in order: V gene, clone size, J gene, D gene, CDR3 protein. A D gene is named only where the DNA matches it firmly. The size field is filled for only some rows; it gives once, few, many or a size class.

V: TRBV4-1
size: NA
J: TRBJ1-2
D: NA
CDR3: ASRSPYYGYT

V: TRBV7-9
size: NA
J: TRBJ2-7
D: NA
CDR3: ASSLQGGYYEQY

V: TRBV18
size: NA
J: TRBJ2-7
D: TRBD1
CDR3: ASRPSGQVYEQY

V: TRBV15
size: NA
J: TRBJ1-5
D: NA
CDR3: ATSRDGGWQPQH

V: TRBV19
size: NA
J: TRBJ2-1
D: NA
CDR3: ASSRAAVSYNEQF

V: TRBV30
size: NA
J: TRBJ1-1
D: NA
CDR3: AWTWDMGTEAF

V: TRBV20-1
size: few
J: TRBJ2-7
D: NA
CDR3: SASRGEQY

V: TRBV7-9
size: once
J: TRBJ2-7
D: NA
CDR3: ASSLDTYEQY

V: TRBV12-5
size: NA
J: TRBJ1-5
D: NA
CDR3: ASGFGGKQPQH

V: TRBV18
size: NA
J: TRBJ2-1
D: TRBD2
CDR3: ASSSEAGGIYNEQF

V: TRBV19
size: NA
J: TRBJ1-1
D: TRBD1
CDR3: ASIDRGGYTEAF

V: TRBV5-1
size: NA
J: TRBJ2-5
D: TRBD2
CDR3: ASSLVAGAPVRETQY

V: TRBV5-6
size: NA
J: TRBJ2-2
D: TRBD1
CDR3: ASSPDRGRGTGELF